This T cell receptor (beta chain) was identified in a study of regulatory T cells in long-lasting Graves disease. Overall study findings and caveats: Newly diagnosed patients shared 950 to 1,000 public clonotypes; persistent patients shared 2,500 to 3,000.

iRepertoire HTBI primers and Arm-PCR of CDR3 regions built TCR beta libraries. TCRdb fed the multiplex PCR reads into MiXCR, producing one record per CDR3 protein. Of approximately 360,000 distinct CDR3 sequences listed, roughly 10% are singletons. This clonotype was counted many times. Its antigen remains unidentified. The germline V gene has CDR1 MNHNS and CDR2 SASEGT. The CDR3 is made up of 14 amino acids. Trimming removed 6 bases at V and 0 bases at J, with 11 bases between. The time point denotes: newly diagnosed GD, antithyroid drugs for less than 3 months. PBMC-derived RNA was used for the TCR library. This same sample was also taken into another study, of T cells in Graves' hyperthyroidism and ophthalmopathy. Per that paper: The HTBI primer set was used in a first-round RT-PCR of the TCR CDR3. Blood also held most thyroid clonotypes expanded beyond 0.001.

The chain has TRBV6-1 and TRBJ2-5, with a possible D match to TRBD2 (6 bases). The origin of this receptor is a woman under 30 with Graves disease. The starting material was peripheral blood mononuclear cells (PBMCs), obtained at new diagnosis, from a patient treated with antithyroid drugs. CDR3 residues: CASRGLRYQETQYF. The CDR3 DNA sequence: TGTGCCAGCAGGGGACTGCGATACCAAGAGACCCAGTACTTC.